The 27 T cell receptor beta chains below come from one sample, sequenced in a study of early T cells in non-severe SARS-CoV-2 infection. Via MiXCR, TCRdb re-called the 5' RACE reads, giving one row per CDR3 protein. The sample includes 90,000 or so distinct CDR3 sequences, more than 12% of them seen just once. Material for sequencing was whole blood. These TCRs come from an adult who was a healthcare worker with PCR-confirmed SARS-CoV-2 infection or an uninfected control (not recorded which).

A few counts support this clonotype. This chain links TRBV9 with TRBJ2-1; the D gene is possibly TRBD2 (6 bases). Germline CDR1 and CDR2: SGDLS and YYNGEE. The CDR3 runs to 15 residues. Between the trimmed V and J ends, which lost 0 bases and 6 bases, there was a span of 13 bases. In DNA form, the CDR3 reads TGTGCCAGCAGCGTAGGAGCTAGCGCGAGCAATGAGCAGTTCTTC. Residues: CASSVGASASNEQFF.

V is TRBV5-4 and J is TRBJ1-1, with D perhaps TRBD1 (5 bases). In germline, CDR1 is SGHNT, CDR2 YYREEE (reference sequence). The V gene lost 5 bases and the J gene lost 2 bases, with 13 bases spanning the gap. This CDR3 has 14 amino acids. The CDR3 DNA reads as TGTGCCAGCAGGCCGACAGAGGCTAACACTGAAGCTTTCTTT. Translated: CASRPTEANTEAFF. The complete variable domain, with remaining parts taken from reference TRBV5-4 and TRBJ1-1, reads ETGVTQSPTHLIKTRGQQVTLRCSSQSGHNTVSWYQQALGQGPQFIFQYYREEENGRGNFPPRFSGLQFPNYSSELNVNALELDDSALYLCASRPTEANTEAFFGQGTRLTVV.

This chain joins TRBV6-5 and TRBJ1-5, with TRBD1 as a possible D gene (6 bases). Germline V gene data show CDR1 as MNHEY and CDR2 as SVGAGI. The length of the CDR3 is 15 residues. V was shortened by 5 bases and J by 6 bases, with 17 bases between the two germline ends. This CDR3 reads CASSPVPGGSQPQHF. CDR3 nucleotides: TGTGCCAGCAGTCCCGTTCCGGGGGGCTCTCAGCCCCAGCATTTT.

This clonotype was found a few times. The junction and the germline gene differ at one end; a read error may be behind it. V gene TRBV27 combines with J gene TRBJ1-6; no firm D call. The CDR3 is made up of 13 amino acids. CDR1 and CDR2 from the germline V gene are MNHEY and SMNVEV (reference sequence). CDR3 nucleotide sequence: TGTGCCAGTAGTTTCGGGAATAATTCACCCCTCCACTTT. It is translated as CASSFGNNSPLHF.

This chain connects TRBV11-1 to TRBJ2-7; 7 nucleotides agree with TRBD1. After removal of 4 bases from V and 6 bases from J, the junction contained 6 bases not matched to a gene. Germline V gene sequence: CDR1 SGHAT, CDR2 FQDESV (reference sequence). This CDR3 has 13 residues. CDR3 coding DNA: TGTGCCAGCAGCTCCCGGGACAGAGGCGAGCAGTACTTC. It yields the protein CASSSRDRGEQYF.

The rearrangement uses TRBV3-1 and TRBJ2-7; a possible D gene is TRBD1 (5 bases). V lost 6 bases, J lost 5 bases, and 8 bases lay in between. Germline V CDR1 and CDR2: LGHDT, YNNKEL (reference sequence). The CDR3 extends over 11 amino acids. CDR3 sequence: CASRGRDEQYF. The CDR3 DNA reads TGTGCCAGCAGGGGCAGGGACGAGCAGTACTTC.

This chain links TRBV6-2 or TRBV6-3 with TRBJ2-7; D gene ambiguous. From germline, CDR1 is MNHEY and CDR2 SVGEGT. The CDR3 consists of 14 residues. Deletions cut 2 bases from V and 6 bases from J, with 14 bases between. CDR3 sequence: CASSYVRTIGEQYF. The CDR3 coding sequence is TGTGCCAGCAGTTACGTCAGAACCATCGGCGAGCAGTACTTC.

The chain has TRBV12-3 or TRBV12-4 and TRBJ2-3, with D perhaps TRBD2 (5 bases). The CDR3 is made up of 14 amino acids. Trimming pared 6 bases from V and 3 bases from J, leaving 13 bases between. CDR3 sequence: CASSITRRTDTQYF. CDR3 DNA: TGTGCCAGCAGCATTACTAGGCGGACAGATACGCAGTATTTT.

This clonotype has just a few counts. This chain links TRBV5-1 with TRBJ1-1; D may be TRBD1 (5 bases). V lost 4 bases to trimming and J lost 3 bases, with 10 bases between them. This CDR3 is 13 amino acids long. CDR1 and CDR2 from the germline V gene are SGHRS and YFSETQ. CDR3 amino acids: CASSPSRDTEAFF. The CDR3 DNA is TGCGCCAGCAGCCCAAGCAGGGACACTGAAGCTTTCTTT. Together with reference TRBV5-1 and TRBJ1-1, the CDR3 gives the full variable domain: KAGVTQTPRYLIKTRGQQVTLSCSPISGHRSVSWYQQTPGQGLQFLFEYFSETQRNKGNFPGRFSGRQFSNSRSEMNVSTLELGDSALYLCASSPSRDTEAFFGQGTRLTVV.

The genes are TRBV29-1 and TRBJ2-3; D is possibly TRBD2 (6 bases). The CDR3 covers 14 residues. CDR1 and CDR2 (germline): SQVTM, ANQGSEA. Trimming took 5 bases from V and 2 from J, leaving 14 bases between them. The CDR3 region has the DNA TGCAGCGTTTTGGCGGGGACCCTCACAGATACGCAGTATTTT. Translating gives CSVLAGTLTDTQYF.

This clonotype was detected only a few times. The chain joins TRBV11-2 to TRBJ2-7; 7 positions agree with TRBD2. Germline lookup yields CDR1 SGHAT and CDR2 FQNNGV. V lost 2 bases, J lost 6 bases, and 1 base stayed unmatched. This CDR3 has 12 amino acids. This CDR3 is CASSLWEGEQYF. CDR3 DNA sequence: TGTGCCAGCAGCTTATGGGAGGGCGAGCAGTACTTC.

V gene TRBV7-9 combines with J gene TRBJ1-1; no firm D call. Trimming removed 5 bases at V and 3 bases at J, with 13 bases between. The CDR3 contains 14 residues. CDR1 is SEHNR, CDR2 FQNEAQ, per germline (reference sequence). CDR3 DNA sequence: TGTGCCAGCAGCCCGCCTTACATGGACACTGAAGCTTTCTTT. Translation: CASSPPYMDTEAFF.

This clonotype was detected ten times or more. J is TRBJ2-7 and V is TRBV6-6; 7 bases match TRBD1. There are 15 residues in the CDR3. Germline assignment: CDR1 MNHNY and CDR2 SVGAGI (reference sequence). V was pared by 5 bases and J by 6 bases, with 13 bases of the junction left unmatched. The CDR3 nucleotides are TGTGCCAGCAGTCTTAGACAGGGTCGGCTTGGCGAGCAGTACTTC. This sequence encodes CASSLRQGRLGEQYF.

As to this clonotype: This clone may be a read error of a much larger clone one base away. The CDR3 loop is CASRGLAGTGELFF. DNA of the CDR3: TGTGCCAGCAGGGGACTAGCGGGCACCGGGGAGCTGTTTTTT. The chain uses TRBV2 and TRBJ2-2; 12 bases are a match to TRBD2. J gave up 4 bases and V 6 bases, and 0 bases lay outside the gene matches. Per the germline V gene, CDR1 is SNHLY and CDR2 is FYNNEI. The CDR3 has 14 amino acids. The variable domain in full, completed from reference TRBV2 and TRBJ2-2, reads EPEVTQTPSHQVTQMGQEVILRCVPISNHLYFYWYRQILGQKVEFLVSFYNNEISEKSEIFDDQFSVERPDGSNFTLKIRSTKLEDSAMYFCASRGLAGTGELFFGEGSRLTVL.

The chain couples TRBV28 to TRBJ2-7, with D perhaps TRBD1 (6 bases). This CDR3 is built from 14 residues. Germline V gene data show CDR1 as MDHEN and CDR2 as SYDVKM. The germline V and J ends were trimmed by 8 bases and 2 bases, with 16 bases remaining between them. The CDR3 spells CASGGGQRAYEQYF. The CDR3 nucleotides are TGTGCCAGCGGTGGGGGACAACGAGCCTACGAGCAGTACTTC.

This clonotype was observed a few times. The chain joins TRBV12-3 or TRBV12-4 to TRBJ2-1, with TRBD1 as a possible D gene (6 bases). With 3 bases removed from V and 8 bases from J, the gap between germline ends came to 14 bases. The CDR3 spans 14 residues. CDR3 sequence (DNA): TGTGCCAGCAGTTTTGGGGGCCCCATTGATGAGCAGTTCTTC. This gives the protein CASSFGGPIDEQFF.

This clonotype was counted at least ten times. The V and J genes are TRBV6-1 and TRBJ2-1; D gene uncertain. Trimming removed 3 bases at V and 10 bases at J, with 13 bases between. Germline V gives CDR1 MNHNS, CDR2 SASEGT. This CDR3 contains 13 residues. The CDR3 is CASSDGLLLEQFF. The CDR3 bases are TGTGCCAGCAGTGATGGGTTACTCCTGGAGCAGTTCTTC.

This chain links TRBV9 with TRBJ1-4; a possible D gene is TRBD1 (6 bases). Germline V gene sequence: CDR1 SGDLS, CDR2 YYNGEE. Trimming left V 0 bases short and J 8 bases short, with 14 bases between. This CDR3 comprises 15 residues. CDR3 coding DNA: TGTGCCAGCAGCGTAGGGCGGGGGCACAGGGAAAAACTGTTTTTT. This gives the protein CASSVGRGHREKLFF.

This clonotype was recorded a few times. As DNA, the CDR3 is TGTGCCAGCAGCTTTCATAGCAATCAGCCCCAGCATTTT. It translates to CASSFHSNQPQHF. The chain recombines TRBV11-1 with TRBJ1-5; D unclear. CDR3 length equals 13 residues. V was trimmed by 3 bases and J by 0 bases, leaving 3 bases between them. Germline V gives CDR1 SGHAT, CDR2 FQDESV (reference sequence).

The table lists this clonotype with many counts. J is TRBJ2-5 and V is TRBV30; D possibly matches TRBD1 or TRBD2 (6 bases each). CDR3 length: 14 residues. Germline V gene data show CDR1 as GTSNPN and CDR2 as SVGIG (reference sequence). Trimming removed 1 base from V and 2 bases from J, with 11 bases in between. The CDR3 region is CAWSAGGHQETQYF. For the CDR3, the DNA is TGTGCCTGGAGTGCCGGGGGCCATCAAGAGACCCAGTACTTC.

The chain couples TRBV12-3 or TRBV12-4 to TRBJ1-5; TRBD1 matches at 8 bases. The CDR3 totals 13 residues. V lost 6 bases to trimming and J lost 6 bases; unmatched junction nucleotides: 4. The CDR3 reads CASSGQGFQPQHF. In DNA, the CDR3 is TGTGCCAGCAGCGGACAGGGATTTCAGCCCCAGCATTTT.

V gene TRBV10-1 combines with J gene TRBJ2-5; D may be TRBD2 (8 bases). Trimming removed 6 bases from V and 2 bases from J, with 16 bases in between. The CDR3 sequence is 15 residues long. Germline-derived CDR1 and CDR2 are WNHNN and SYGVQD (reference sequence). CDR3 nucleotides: TGCGCCAGCAGCGAGGGGGCTAGCGGGCAAGAGACCCAGTACTTC. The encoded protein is CASSEGASGQETQYF.

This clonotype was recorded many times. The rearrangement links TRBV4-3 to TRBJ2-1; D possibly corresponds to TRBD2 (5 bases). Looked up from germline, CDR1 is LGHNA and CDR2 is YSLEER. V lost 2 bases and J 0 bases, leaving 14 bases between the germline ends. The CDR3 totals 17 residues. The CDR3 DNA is TGCGCCAGCAGCCAACCCGACTATCCCAGCTCCTACAATGAGCAGTTCTTC. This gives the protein CASSQPDYPSSYNEQFF.

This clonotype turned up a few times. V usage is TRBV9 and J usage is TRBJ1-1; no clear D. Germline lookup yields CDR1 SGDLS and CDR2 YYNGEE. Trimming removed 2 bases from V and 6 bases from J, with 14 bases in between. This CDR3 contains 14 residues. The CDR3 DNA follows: TGTGCCAGCAGCGTCGGGCACGGGTCCCCTGAAGCTTTCTTT. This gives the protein CASSVGHGSPEAFF.

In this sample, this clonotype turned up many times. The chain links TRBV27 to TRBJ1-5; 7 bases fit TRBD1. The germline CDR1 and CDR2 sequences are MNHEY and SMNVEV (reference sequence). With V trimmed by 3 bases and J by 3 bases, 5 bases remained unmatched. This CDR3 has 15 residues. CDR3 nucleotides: TGTGCCAGCAGTTTGTACAGGGGACCCAATCAGCCCCAGCATTTT. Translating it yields CASSLYRGPNQPQHF.

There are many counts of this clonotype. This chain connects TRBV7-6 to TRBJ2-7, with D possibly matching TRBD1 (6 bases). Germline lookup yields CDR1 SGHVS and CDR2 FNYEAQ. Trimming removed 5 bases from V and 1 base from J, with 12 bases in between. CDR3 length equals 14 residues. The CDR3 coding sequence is TGTGCCAGCAGCCCAGGACAGACGTCCTACGAGCAGTACTTC. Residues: CASSPGQTSYEQYF. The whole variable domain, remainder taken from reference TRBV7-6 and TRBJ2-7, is GAGVSQSPRYKVTKRGQDVALRCDPISGHVSLYWYRQALGQGPEFLTYFNYEAQQDKSGLPNDRFSAERPEGSISTLTIQRTEQRDSAMYRCASSPGQTSYEQYFGPGTRLTVT.

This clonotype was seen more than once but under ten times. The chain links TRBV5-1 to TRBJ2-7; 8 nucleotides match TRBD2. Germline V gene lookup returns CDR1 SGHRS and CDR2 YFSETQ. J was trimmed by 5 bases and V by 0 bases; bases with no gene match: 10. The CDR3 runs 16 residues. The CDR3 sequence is CASSLGLAGIWNEQYF. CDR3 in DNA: TGCGCCAGCAGCTTGGGTTTAGCGGGGATATGGAACGAGCAGTACTTC. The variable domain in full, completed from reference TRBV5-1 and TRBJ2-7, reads KAGVTQTPRYLIKTRGQQVTLSCSPISGHRSVSWYQQTPGQGLQFLFEYFSETQRNKGNFPGRFSGRQFSNSRSEMNVSTLELGDSALYLCASSLGLAGIWNEQYFGPGTRLTVT.